This TCR beta chain comes out of a study of blood T cell repertoires in COVID-19. Looking at the study overall: Acute-phase and convalescent COVID-19 samples originated in the United States, Italy and Spain. The analysed material was cDNA or gDNA that came from T cells, B-cell-depleted T cells, or PBMCs.

Trimming took 1 base from V and 6 from J; bases not matched to a gene: 4. This CDR3 comprises 16 residues. Germline CDR1 is LNHDA and CDR2 is SQIVND (reference sequence). Some clones are missing from TCRdb's copy, which holds only in-frame ones; the method was immunoSEQ multiplex PCR. The data hold 150,000 to 200,000 clones, with about 85% observed a single time. Input material: peripheral blood. This chain uses TRBV19 with TRBJ2-2; 11 nucleotides line up with TRBD1. This TCR derives from a woman in her sixties or seventies with COVID-19, enrolled during active disease. The DNA of the CDR3 is TGTGCCAGTAGTATAGTCCTGGGACAGGGGGCCGGGGAGCTGTTTTTT. Translating it yields CASSIVLGQGAGELFF. Full variable domain (rest looked up from reference TRBV19 and TRBJ2-2): DGGITQSPKYLFRKEGQNVTLSCEQNLNHDAMYWYRQDPGQGLRLIYYSQIVNDFQKGDIAEGYSVSREKKESFPLTVTSAQKNPTAFYLCASSIVLGQGAGELFFGEGSRLTVL.